Listed below are T cell receptor beta chains from one sample, sequenced in a study of OX40 agonist ivuxolimab in advanced cancers. Assay used: immunoSEQ multiplex PCR; TCRdb lists only in-frame clones, some missing. The sample contains around 97,000 clones, 84% of which appear only once. The sequenced sample was CD4+ or CD8+ T cells sorted from blood, obtained in a trial of the OX40 agonist ivuxolimab. The receptor source for this set is an adult with an advanced solid tumor such as melanoma, head and neck, liver or kidney cancer. CDR3s include the opening cysteine and the closing phenylalanine or tryptophan. A D gene is named only where the DNA matches it firmly. Rows give clone size only sometimes, using once, few, many, or a class for an expanded clone.

J gene | V gene | clone size | D gene | CDR3 protein | CDR3 DNA
TRBJ1-2 | TRBV5-8 | - | - | CASSLFGGAYGYTF | TGTGCCAGCAGCTTGTTTGGCGGAGCCTATGGCTACACCTTC
TRBJ2-7 | TRBV30 | - | - | CAWSVLGRAEQYF | TGTGCCTGGAGTGTACTCGGCCGAGCAGAGCAGTACTTC
TRBJ1-4 | TRBV9 | - | - | CASKEWDGSNEKLFF | TGTGCCAGCAAAGAGTGGGACGGATCTAATGAAAAACTGTTTTTT
TRBJ1-1 | TRBV10-3 | - | - | CAIVGSGYTEAFF | TGTGCCATTGTCGGGTCAGGGTACACTGAAGCTTTCTTT
TRBJ1-1 | TRBV10-3 | - | TRBD1 | CAISDSDLGQGELNTEAFF | TGTGCCATCAGTGACTCAGACTTGGGACAGGGTGAATTGAACACTGAAGCTTTCTTT
TRBJ2-2 | TRBV7-3 | - | TRBD1 | CASSPLGEAGGYTGELFF | TGTGCCAGCAGCCCTTTGGGGGAAGCAGGGGGTTACACCGGGGAGCTGTTTTTT
TRBJ2-1 | TRBV14 | once | - | CASSQAAGNEQFF | TGTGCCAGCAGCCAAGCTGCAGGCAATGAGCAGTTCTTC
TRBJ1-4 | TRBV28 | - | - | CASSPGLGGLKEKLFF | TGTGCCAGCAGTCCGGGACTCGGAGGGCTAAAAGAAAAACTGTTTTTT
TRBJ1-5 | TRBV28 | - | TRBD1 | CASSPPILRTGPNQPQHF | TGTGCCAGCAGCCCCCCCATCCTCAGGACAGGGCCGAATCAGCCCCAGCATTTT
TRBJ2-3 | TRBV4-1 | - | - | CASSSAGGRTQDTQYF | TGCGCCAGCAGCTCCGCCGGGGGGCGAACACAAGATACGCAGTATTTT
TRBJ2-5 | TRBV15 | - | - | CATSREAGTPLPAQYF | TGTGCCACCAGCAGAGAAGCCGGGACACCGCTCCCAGCCCAGTACTTC
TRBJ2-3 | TRBV7-2 | - | - | CASSLRRGAVDTQYF | TGTGCCAGCAGCTTAAGGAGGGGGGCTGTAGATACGCAGTATTTT
TRBJ2-1 | TRBV23-1 | - | - | CASSLIAENNEQFF | TGCGCCAGCAGTCTAATAGCGGAGAACAATGAGCAGTTCTTC
TRBJ2-7 | TRBV7-8 | - | TRBD2 | CASSLNRAGGRSSYEQYF | TGTGCCAGCAGCTTAAATCGGGCGGGGGGGCGTAGCTCCTACGAGCAGTACTTC
TRBJ1-5 | TRBV18 | - | - | CASSPLAGNNQPQHF | TGTGCCAGCTCACCACTCGCCGGGAACAATCAGCCCCAGCATTTT
TRBJ2-1 | TRBV7-2 | - | - | CASSPYLGNEQFF | TGTGCCAGCAGCCCATACCTCGGAAATGAGCAGTTCTTC
TRBJ2-1 | TRBV7-9 | - | TRBD2 | CASSLEWGLAGPNEQFF | TGTGCCAGCAGCTTAGAATGGGGCCTAGCGGGGCCCAATGAGCAGTTCTTC
TRBJ1-2 | TRBV23-1 | once | - | CASTQWGFNGYTF | TGCGCCAGCACCCAATGGGGTTTCAATGGCTACACCTTC
TRBJ2-1 | TRBV30 | - | - | CAWSGGVVNEQFF | TGTGCCTGGAGTGGCGGGGTGGTTAATGAGCAGTTCTTC
TRBJ2-1 | TRBV18 | - | - | CASSSAGANEQFF | TGTGCCAGCTCATCGGCAGGGGCGAATGAGCAGTTCTTC
TRBJ1-4 | TRBV5-1 | - | - | CASSLLGSTNEKLFF | TGCGCCAGCAGCTTGCTGGGATCAACTAATGAAAAACTGTTTTTT
TRBJ1-5 | TRBV27 | many | - | CASSFLGADQPQHF | TGTGCCAGCAGTTTTTTGGGGGCCGATCAGCCCCAGCATTTT
TRBJ1-2 | TRBV14 | - | TRBD1 | CASSPTGTGHLGYTF | TGTGCCAGCAGCCCCACCGGGACAGGTCATCTTGGCTACACCTTC
TRBJ2-7 | TRBV19 | - | TRBD1 | CASSPTGGSHEQYF | TGTGCCAGTAGCCCTACAGGGGGAAGCCACGAGCAGTACTTC
TRBJ2-3 | TRBV2 | few | TRBD2 | CASKTSGSTDTQYF | TGTGCCAGCAAAACTAGCGGAAGCACAGATACGCAGTATTTT
TRBJ2-7 | TRBV5-6 | - | - | CASSRTLGSYEQYF | TGTGCCAGCAGCAGGACGCTAGGATCCTACGAGCAGTACTTC
TRBJ2-4 | TRBV7-9 | - | - | CASSLQGNAKNIQYF | TGTGCCAGCAGCCTCCAGGGTAACGCCAAAAACATTCAGTACTTC
TRBJ1-1 | TRBV9 | - | - | CASSPRGNRNTEAFF | TGTGCCAGCAGCCCCAGAGGTAATCGGAACACTGAAGCTTTCTTT
TRBJ1-3 | TRBV12-5 | - | - | CASGLSGTGNTIYF | TGTGCTAGTGGTTTGTCCGGGACGGGAAACACCATATATTTT
TRBJ2-7 | TRBV7-8 | - | TRBD2 | CASSLPGTSGRALTYEQYF | TGTGCCAGCTCCCTGCCCGGGACTAGCGGGAGGGCCTTAACCTACGAGCAGTACTTC
TRBJ2-5 | TRBV5-1 | - | - | CASRHREETQYF | TGCGCCAGCAGACATAGGGAAGAGACCCAGTACTTC
TRBJ1-6 | TRBV10-3 | - | - | CAISGEGYASSPLHF | TGTGCCATCAGTGGAGAAGGGTATGCGAGTTCACCCCTCCACTTT
TRBJ2-1 | TRBV7-8 | - | - | CASSLKQSNEQFF | TGTGCCAGCAGCTTAAAGCAGTCCAATGAGCAGTTCTTC
TRBJ1-1 | TRBV7-2 | once | - | CASSSQRAAINTEAFF | TGTGCCAGCAGCTCGCAAAGGGCCGCTATTAACACTGAAGCTTTCTTT
TRBJ2-3 | TRBV5-3 | - | - | CARSLGKSPTTRLPRDTQYF | TGTGCCAGAAGCTTGGGTAAATCACCAACCACGCGGCTGCCCCGGGATACGCAGTATTTT
TRBJ2-7 | TRBV5-1 | - | TRBD2 | CASSSGGGREQYF | TGCGCCAGCAGCTCGGGAGGGGGTCGCGAGCAGTACTTC
TRBJ2-2 | TRBV9 | - | - | CASSPGRGSYTGELFF | TGTGCCAGCAGCCCCGGAAGGGGGTCATACACCGGGGAGCTGTTTTTT
TRBJ2-5 | TRBV21-1 | - | - | CASSKGLAGEETQYF | TGTGCCAGCAGCAAGGGACTAGCGGGGGAAGAGACCCAGTACTTC
TRBJ1-5 | TRBV27 | - | TRBD1 | CASSSTGGFQPQHF | TGTGCCAGCAGCTCAACAGGGGGCTTTCAGCCCCAGCATTTT
TRBJ2-7 | TRBV5-1 | - | TRBD1 | CASSYRGKGSNYEQYF | TGCGCCAGCAGTTACAGGGGGAAGGGGTCGAATTACGAGCAGTACTTC
TRBJ2-7 | TRBV27 | - | - | CASGLLYEQYF | TGTGCCAGCGGACTCCTCTACGAGCAGTACTTC
TRBJ1-2 | TRBV6-6 | - | - | CASSRFTGLDGYTF | TGTGCCAGCAGTCGGTTCACAGGCCTGGATGGCTACACCTTC
TRBJ2-2 | TRBV5-6 | - | - | CASSRDATGELFF | TGTGCCAGCAGCCGGGACGCCACCGGGGAGCTGTTTTTT
TRBJ2-1 | TRBV5-1 | - | TRBD2 | CASSLVTGGSYNEQFF | TGCGCCAGCAGCTTGGTTACGGGAGGTTCCTACAATGAGCAGTTCTTC
TRBJ1-4 | TRBV5-1 | - | TRBD1 | CASSLGQGVKEKLFF | TGCGCCAGCAGCTTGGGGCAGGGGGTGAAAGAAAAACTGTTTTTT
TRBJ2-3 | TRBV5-4 | - | - | CASSSGSTDTQYF | TGTGCCAGCAGCTCCGGGTCCACAGATACGCAGTATTTT
TRBJ2-5 | TRBV6-1 | - | TRBD1 | CASSAGTGIKTQYF | TGTGCCAGCAGTGCCGGGACAGGGATAAAGACCCAGTACTTC
TRBJ2-1 | TRBV5-1 | few | - | CASSFRKEQFF | TGCGCCAGCAGCTTTAGGAAAGAGCAGTTCTTC
TRBJ1-1 | TRBV5-6 | - | - | CASSRGGANTEAFF | TGTGCCAGCAGCCGAGGGGGGGCGAACACTGAAGCTTTCTTT
TRBJ2-1 | TRBV7-9 | - | TRBD2 | CASSRGLAGIYEQFF | TGTGCCAGCAGCCGGGGACTAGCGGGCATTTATGAGCAGTTCTTC
TRBJ2-7 | TRBV27 | - | TRBD1 | CASSLATPTGVLSYEQYF | TGTGCCAGCAGTTTAGCCACTCCAACAGGGGTCCTCTCCTACGAGCAGTACTTC
TRBJ2-3 | TRBV6-5 | - | - | CASSISSTDTQYF | TGTGCCAGCAGTATAAGCAGCACAGATACGCAGTATTTT
TRBJ1-4 | TRBV19 | - | TRBD1 | CASSTPTGGVEKLFF | TGTGCCAGTAGCACCCCGACAGGGGGCGTTGAAAAACTGTTTTTT